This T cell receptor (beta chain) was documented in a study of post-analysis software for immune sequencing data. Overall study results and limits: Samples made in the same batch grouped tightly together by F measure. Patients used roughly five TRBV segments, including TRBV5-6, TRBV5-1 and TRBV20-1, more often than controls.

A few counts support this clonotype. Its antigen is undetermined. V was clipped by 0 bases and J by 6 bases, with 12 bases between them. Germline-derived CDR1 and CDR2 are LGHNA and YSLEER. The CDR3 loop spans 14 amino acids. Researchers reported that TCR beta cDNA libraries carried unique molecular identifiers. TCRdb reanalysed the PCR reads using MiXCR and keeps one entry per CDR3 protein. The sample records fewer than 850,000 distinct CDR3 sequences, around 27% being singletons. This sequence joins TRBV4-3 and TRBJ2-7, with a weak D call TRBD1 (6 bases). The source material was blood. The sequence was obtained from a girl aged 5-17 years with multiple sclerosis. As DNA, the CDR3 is TGCGCCAGCAGCCAAGAAAGCGGCAGGGGCGAGCAGTACTTC. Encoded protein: CASSQESGRGEQYF.